The 19 T cell receptor beta chains below were found in one sample sequenced in a study of blood T cell repertoires in COVID-19. Here immunoSEQ multiplex PCR was the method, and the copy in TCRdb shows in-frame clones only, minus some. The sample records 450,000 to 500,000 clones, approximately 85% being singletons. Sequenced: peripheral blood. The receptor source for this set is a human donor in a cohort sampled during active COVID-19.

This clone occurred a few times. The CDR3 loop reads CASSQGGSYEQYF. The DNA of the CDR3 is TGTGCCAGCAGCCAAGGAGGATCCTACGAGCAGTACTTC. The chain couples TRBV5-5 to TRBJ2-7, with a weak D call TRBD2 (5 bases). CDR3 size: 13 residues. From germline, CDR1 is SGHKS and CDR2 YYEKEE (reference sequence). Trimming cost V 4 bases and J 1 base, with 9 bases left between them. The full variable domain, with the rest looked up from reference TRBV5-5 and TRBJ2-7, is DAGVTQSPTHLIKTRGQQVTLRCSPISGHKSVSWYQQVLGQGPQFIFQYYEKEERGRGNFPDRFSARQFPNYSSELNVNALLLGDSALYLCASSQGGSYEQYFGPGTRLTVT.

This sequence joins TRBV24-1 and TRBJ2-6, with D maybe TRBD1 (6 bases). Germline values: CDR1 KGHDR, CDR2 SFDVKD. Deletions cut 3 bases from V and 0 bases from J, with 17 bases between. This CDR3 has 19 residues. The CDR3 DNA follows: TGTGCCACCAGTGATCTTAGGGGACAATTCATCTCTGGGGCCAACGTCCTGACTTTC. Translation gives CATSDLRGQFISGANVLTF.

The chain links TRBV7-2 to TRBJ2-2, with unresolved D. The germline V gene has CDR1 SGHTA and CDR2 FQGNSA. The CDR3 loop spans 17 amino acids. V was cut by 5 bases and J by 1 base, with 17 bases left in between. CDR3 region: CASSPIIAVGNTGELFF. The CDR3 nucleotides read TGTGCCAGCAGCCCGATAATTGCGGTCGGGAACACCGGGGAGCTGTTTTTT.

This clone has just one count. The rearrangement joins TRBV28 to TRBJ1-2; 7 nucleotides line up with TRBD1. Germline V CDR1 and CDR2: MDHEN, SYDVKM. The CDR3 is 15 residues long. The V and J ends lost 6 bases and 4 bases, in that order; junction bases with no gene match: 11. CDR3 protein: CASSLGQGEFYGYTF. The CDR3 DNA follows: TGTGCCAGCAGCCTCGGCCAGGGGGAGTTCTATGGCTACACCTTC.

The gene calls are TRBV30 and TRBJ1-4; maybe TRBD1 (6 bases). CDR1 and CDR2 from the germline V gene are GTSNPN and SVGIG (reference sequence). The length of the CDR3 is 13 residues. V lost 0 bases to trimming and J lost 5 bases, with 7 bases between them. CDR3: CAWSVGQNEKLFF. In DNA, the CDR3 is TGTGCCTGGAGTGTAGGACAGAATGAAAAACTGTTTTTT.

The CDR3 sequence: CASRPGLGEQYF. The CDR3 region has the DNA TGTGCCAGCAGGCCAGGGCTCGGCGAGCAGTACTTC. The V and J genes are TRBV28 and TRBJ2-7, with D perhaps TRBD1 (5 bases). Trimming removed 6 bases at V and 6 bases at J, with 12 bases between. CDR3 size: 12 residues. CDR1 and CDR2 from the germline V gene are MDHEN and SYDVKM.

The chain joins TRBV6-6 to TRBJ2-7, with 7 bases aligning to TRBD2. The CDR3 is 11 amino acids. The ends lost 6 bases at V and 7 bases at J; junction bases unmatched: 3. The germline CDR1 and CDR2 sequences are MNHNY and SVGAGI (reference sequence). The CDR3 here is CASSGGREQYF. Written as DNA, the CDR3 is TGTGCCAGCAGCGGGGGGAGGGAGCAGTACTTC.

The sample holds one count of this clone. The rearrangement joins TRBV5-3 to TRBJ1-6; possible D gene TRBD1, 6 bases. TRBV5-3 is recorded as an ORF, its role being uncertain. The V and J ends lost 4 bases and 0 bases respectively, with 17 bases between them. CDR3 length equals 18 residues. CDR3 in amino acids: CARSKTGSQSSYNSPLHF. Here the CDR3 DNA reads TGTGCCAGAAGCAAAACAGGGTCGCAAAGCTCCTATAATTCACCCCTCCACTTT.

The V and J genes are TRBV9 and TRBJ1-6; D is perhaps TRBD1 (6 bases). Deletions cut 4 bases from V and 7 bases from J, with 21 bases between. Germline lookup yields CDR1 SGDLS and CDR2 YYNGEE. The CDR3 extends over 17 amino acids. CDR3 loop: CASSPSAGQRPNSPLHF. The CDR3 DNA is TGTGCCAGCAGCCCTTCTGCCGGACAGAGACCGAATTCACCCCTCCACTTT.

For this clone: The sample carries other DNA sequences with the same CDR3. This chain joins TRBV3-1 (or the pseudogene TRBV3-2) and TRBJ2-3; D possibly corresponds to TRBD1 (6 bases). With 4 bases removed from V and 0 bases from J, the gap between germline ends came to 11 bases. The germline CDR1 and CDR2 sequences are LGHDT and YNNKEL (reference sequence). This CDR3 has 15 amino acids. The CDR3 is CASSPLRGSTDTQYF. CDR3 sequence (DNA): TGTGCCAGCAGCCCCCTGAGGGGGAGCACAGATACGCAGTATTTT.

The chain recombines TRBV7-9 with TRBJ2-1, with 10 bases lining up with TRBD2. The CDR3 contains 17 residues. The V segment lost 0 bases and the J segment 7 bases; nucleotides outside the gene matches: 9. Germline CDR1 SEHNR, CDR2 FQNEAQ (reference sequence). This chain's CDR3 is CASSLAPGLAALNEQFF. The CDR3 DNA follows: TGTGCCAGCAGCTTAGCGCCCGGACTAGCGGCCTTGAATGAGCAGTTCTTC.

The chain couples TRBV7-2 to TRBJ2-7, with D possibly being TRBD1 (6 bases). The germline CDR1 and CDR2 sequences are SGHTA and FQGNSA. Trimming removed 2 bases from V and 3 bases from J, with 14 bases in between. The CDR3 runs 15 residues. The CDR3 is CASSLTTYRVYEQYF. The CDR3 nucleotides are TGTGCCAGCAGCTTAACCACGTACAGGGTCTACGAGCAGTACTTC.

This sequence joins TRBV7-8 and TRBJ1-5; D is unresolved. Germline CDR1 and CDR2: SGHVS and FQNEAQ. V lost 2 bases and J lost 3, with 14 bases in between. This CDR3 has 16 amino acids. CDR3 in amino acids: CASSLLSGNSNQPQHF. DNA of the CDR3: TGTGCCAGCAGCTTATTATCGGGGAATTCCAATCAGCCCCAGCATTTT.

The genes are TRBV10-1 and TRBJ2-1; 10 bases agree with TRBD1. CDR1 and CDR2 from the germline V gene are WNHNN and SYGVQD (reference sequence). This CDR3 comprises 15 residues. J was trimmed by 6 bases and V by 3 bases; bases with no gene match: 5. CDR3 DNA: TGCGCCAGCAGTGATCCCGGGACAGGGGTCAATGAGCAGTTCTTC. This gives the protein CASSDPGTGVNEQFF.

This chain uses TRBV30 with TRBJ1-5; tentatively, D is TRBD1 (5 bases). V shed 1 base and J shed 5 bases, with 12 bases lying between them. The length of the CDR3 is 14 residues. The germline V gene encodes CDR1 GTSNPN and CDR2 SVGIG (reference sequence). The CDR3 sequence: CAWSEVQVHQPQHF. The DNA of the CDR3 is TGTGCCTGGAGTGAAGTACAGGTTCATCAGCCCCAGCATTTT. Complete variable domain (other parts from reference TRBV30 and TRBJ1-5): SQTIHQWPATLVQPVGSPLSLECTVEGTSNPNLYWYRQAAGRGLQLLFYSVGIGQISSEVPQNLSASRPQDRQFILSSKKLLLSDSGFYLCAWSEVQVHQPQHFGDGTRLSIL.

The chain links TRBV4-3 to TRBJ2-3; the D is unclear. The V gene's germline CDR1 is LGHNA and CDR2 YSLEER. The length of the CDR3 is 14 residues. Between the trimmed V and J ends, which lost 0 bases and 6 bases, there was a span of 10 bases. In DNA form, the CDR3 reads TGCGCCAGCAGCCAAGAGAAAAGAGTCGATACGCAGTATTTT. Protein product: CASSQEKRVDTQYF.

The genes are TRBV30 and TRBJ1-2, with D hard to call. The CDR3 has 11 residues. The germline V gene encodes CDR1 GTSNPN and CDR2 SVGIG (reference sequence). The V end lost 2 bases, the J end lost 7 bases, and 8 bases lay between the germline ends. The CDR3 sequence: CAWSRGSGYTF. As DNA, the CDR3 is TGTGCCTGGAGTAGAGGTTCTGGCTACACCTTC.

The V gene is TRBV30, the J gene TRBJ1-1; 12 positions agree with TRBD1. Unmatched junction bases numbered 8, after V lost 3 bases and J lost 0 bases. Germline V gives CDR1 GTSNPN, CDR2 SVGIG (reference sequence). CDR3 length: 17 residues. CDR3 bases: TGTGCCTGGAGCGGGGACAGGGGGCCCTTCATGAACACTGAAGCTTTCTTT. Amino acids: CAWSGDRGPFMNTEAFF.

This clone was detected only once. J is TRBJ1-1 and V is TRBV6-6; 9 bases line up with TRBD1. The V gene end was trimmed by 8 bases and the J gene end by 2 bases; junction bases not matched to a gene: 9. From germline, CDR1 is MNHNY and CDR2 SVGAGI (reference sequence). The CDR3 consists of 15 residues. CDR3 DNA sequence: TGTGCCAGCCTCCGGGACAGGGTCCATAACACTGAAGCTTTCTTT. Its protein product is CASLRDRVHNTEAFF.